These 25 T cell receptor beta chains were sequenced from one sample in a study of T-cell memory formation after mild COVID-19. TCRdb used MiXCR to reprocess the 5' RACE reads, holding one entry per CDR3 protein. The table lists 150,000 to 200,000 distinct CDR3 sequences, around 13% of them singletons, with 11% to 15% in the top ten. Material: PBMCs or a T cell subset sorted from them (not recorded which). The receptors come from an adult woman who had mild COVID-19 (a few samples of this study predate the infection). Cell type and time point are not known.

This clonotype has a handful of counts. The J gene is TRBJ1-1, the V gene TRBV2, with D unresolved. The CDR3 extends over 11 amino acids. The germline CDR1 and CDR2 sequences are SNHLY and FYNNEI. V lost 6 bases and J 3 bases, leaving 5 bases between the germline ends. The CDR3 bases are TGTGCCAGCAGCGTGGACACTGAAGCTTTCTTT. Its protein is CASSVDTEAFF.

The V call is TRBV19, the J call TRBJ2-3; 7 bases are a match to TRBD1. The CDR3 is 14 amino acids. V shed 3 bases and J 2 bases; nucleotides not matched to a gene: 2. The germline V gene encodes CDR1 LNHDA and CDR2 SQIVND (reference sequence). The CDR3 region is CASSMGQLTDTQYF. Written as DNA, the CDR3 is TGTGCCAGTAGTATGGGACAGCTCACAGATACGCAGTATTTT.

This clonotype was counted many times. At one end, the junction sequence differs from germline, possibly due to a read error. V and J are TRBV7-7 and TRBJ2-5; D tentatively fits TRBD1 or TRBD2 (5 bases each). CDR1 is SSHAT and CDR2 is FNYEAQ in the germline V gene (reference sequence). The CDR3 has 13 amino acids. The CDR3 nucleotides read TGTGCTAGCAGCTCTCGGGACGGAGAGACCCAGTACTTC. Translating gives CASSSRDGETQYF.

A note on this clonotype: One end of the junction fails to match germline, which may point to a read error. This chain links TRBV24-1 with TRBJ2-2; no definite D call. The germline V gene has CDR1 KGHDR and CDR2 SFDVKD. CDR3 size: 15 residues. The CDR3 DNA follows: TGTGACACCAGTGACCCTTCAACCCACACCGGGGAGCTGTTTTTT. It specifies CDTSDPSTHTGELFF.

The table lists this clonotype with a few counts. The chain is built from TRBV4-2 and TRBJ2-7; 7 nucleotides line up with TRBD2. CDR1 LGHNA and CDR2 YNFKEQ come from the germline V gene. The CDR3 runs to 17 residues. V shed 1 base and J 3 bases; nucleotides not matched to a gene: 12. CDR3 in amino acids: CASSQVRLAAVNYEQYF. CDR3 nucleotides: TGTGCCAGCAGCCAAGTCCGCCTAGCGGCTGTTAACTACGAGCAGTACTTC.

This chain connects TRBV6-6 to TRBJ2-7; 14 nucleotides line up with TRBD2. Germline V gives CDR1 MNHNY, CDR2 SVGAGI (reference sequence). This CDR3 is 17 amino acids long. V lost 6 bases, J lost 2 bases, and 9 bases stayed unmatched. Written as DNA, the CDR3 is TGTGCCAGCAGACCAGGGACTAGCGGGGGACCAACCTACGAGCAGTACTTC. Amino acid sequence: CASRPGTSGGPTYEQYF.

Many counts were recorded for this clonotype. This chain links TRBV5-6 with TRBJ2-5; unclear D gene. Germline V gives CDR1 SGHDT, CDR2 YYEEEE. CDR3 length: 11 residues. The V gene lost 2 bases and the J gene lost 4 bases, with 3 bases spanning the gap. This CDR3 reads CASSLRETQYF. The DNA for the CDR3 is TGTGCCAGCAGCTTAAGAGAGACCCAGTACTTC.

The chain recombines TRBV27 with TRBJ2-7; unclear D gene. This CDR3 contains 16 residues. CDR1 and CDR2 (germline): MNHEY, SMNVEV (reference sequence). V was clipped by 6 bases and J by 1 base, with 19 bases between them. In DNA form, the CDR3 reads TGTGCCAGCAGCCCACATAATGAGGTCCTTTCCTACGAGCAGTACTTC. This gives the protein CASSPHNEVLSYEQYF.

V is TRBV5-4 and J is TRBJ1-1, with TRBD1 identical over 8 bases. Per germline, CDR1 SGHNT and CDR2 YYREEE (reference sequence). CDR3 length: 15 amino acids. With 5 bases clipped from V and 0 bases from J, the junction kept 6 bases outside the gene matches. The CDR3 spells CASSVRQGMNTEAFF. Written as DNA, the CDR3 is TGTGCCAGCAGTGTTAGACAGGGGATGAACACTGAAGCTTTCTTT.

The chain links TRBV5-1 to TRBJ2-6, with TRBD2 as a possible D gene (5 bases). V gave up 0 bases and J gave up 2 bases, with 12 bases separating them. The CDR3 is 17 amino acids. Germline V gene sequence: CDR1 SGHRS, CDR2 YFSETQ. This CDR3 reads CASSLGTRGTGANVLTF. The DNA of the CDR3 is TGCGCCAGCAGCTTGGGTACCCGGGGAACTGGGGCCAACGTCCTGACTTTC.

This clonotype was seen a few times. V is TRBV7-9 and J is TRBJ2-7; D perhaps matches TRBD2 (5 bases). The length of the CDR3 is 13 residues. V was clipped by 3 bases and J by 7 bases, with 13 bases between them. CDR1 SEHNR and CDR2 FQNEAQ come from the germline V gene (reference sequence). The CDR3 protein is CASSFPGVGEQYF. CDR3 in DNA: TGTGCCAGCAGCTTTCCCGGGGTCGGGGAGCAGTACTTC.

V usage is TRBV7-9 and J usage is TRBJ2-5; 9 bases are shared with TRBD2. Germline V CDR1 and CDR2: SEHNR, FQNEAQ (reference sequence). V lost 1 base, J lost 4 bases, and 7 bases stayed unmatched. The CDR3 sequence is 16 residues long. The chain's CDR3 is CASSLGVAGAPETQYF. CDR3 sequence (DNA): TGTGCCAGCAGCTTAGGAGTAGCGGGAGCTCCAGAGACCCAGTACTTC.

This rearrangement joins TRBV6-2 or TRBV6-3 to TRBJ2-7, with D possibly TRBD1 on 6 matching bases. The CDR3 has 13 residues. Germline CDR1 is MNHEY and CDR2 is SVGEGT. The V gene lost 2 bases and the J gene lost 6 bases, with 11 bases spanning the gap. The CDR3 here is CASSYGDTLEQYF. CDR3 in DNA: TGTGCCAGCAGTTACGGGGACACCCTCGAGCAGTACTTC.

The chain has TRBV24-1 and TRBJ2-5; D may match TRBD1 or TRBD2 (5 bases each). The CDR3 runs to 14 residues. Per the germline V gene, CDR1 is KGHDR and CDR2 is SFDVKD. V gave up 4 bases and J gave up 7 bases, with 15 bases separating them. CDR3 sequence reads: CATSDTRDDLTQYF. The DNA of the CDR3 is TGTGCCACCAGTGACACCCGGGACGACTTGACCCAGTACTTC.

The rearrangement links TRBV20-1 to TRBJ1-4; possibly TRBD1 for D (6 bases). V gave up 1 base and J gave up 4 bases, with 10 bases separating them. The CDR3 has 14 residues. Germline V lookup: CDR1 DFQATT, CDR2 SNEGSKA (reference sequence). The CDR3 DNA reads TGCAGTGCTAGAGGCGGGGGCCTTAATGAAAAACTGTTTTTT. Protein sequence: CSARGGGLNEKLFF.

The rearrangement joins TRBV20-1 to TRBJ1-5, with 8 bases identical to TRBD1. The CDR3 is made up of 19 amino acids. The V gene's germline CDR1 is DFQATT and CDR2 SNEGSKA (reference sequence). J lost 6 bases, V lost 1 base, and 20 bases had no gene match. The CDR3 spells CSARGSGEQGVATVQPQHF. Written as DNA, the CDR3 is TGCAGTGCTAGAGGGAGTGGGGAACAGGGGGTGGCCACTGTTCAGCCCCAGCATTTT.

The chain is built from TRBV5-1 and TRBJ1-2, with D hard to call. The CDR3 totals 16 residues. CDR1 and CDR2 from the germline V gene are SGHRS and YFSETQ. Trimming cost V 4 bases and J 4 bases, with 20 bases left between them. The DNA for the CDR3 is TGCGCCAGCAGCACCGAACACAGAGGAATCAGCTATGGCTACACCTTC. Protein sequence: CASSTEHRGISYGYTF.

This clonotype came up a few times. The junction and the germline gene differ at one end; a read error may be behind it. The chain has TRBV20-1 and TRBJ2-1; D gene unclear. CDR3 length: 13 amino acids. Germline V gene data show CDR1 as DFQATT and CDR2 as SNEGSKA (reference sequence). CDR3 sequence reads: CSARDTSYNEQFF. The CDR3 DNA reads TGCAGTGCTCGAGACACATCCTACAATGAGCAGTTCTTC.

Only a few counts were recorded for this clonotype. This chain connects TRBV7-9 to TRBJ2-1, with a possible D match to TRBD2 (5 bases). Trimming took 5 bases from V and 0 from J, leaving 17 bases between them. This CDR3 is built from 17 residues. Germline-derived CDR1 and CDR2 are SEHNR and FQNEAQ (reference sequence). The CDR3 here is CASSPRVFTSSYNEQFF. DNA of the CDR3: TGTGCCAGCAGCCCGAGGGTCTTTACAAGCTCCTACAATGAGCAGTTCTTC.

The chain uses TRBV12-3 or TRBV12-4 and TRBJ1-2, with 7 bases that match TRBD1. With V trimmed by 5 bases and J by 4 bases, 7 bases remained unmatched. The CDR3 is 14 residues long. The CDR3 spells CASSHSGTVYGYTF. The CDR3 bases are TGTGCCAGCAGTCACTCGGGGACAGTCTATGGCTACACCTTC.

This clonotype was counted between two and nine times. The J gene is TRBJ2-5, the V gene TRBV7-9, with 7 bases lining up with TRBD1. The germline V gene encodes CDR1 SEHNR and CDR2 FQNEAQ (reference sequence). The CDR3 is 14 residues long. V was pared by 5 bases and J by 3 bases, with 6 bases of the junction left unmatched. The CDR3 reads CASSARQGEETQYF. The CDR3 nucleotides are TGTGCCAGCAGCGCCCGTCAGGGGGAAGAGACCCAGTACTTC.

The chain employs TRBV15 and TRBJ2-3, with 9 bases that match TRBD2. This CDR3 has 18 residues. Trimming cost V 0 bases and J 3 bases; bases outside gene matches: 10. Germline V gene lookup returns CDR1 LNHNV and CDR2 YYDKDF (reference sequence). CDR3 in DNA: TGTGCCACCAGCAGAGATCGGACGCGGGGGGGCGTAACAGATACGCAGTATTTT. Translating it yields CATSRDRTRGGVTDTQYF.

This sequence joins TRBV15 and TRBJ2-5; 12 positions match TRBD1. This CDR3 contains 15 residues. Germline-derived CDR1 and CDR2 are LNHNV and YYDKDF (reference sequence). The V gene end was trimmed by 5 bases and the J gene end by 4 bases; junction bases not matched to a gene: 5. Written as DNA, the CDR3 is TGTGCCACCAGCGGTCGGGACAGGGGGCGAGAGACCCAGTACTTC. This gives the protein CATSGRDRGRETQYF. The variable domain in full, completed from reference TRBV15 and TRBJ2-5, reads DAMVIQNPRYQVTQFGKPVTLSCSQTLNHNVMYWYQQKSSQAPKLLFHYYDKDFNNEADTPDNFQSRRPNTSFCFLDIRSPGLGDTAMYLCATSGRDRGRETQYFGPGTRLLVL.

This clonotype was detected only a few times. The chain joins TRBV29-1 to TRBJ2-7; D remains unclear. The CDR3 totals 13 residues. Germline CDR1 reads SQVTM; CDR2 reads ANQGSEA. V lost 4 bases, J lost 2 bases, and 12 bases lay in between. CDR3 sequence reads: CSVGFSGTYEQYF. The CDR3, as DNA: TGCAGCGTTGGGTTTTCCGGAACCTACGAGCAGTACTTC.

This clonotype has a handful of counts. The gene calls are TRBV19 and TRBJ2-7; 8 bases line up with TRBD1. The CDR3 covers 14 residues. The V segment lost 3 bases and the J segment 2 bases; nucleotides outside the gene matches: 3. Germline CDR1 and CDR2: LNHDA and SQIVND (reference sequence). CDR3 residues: CASSMTGDPYEQYF. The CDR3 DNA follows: TGTGCCAGTAGTATGACAGGGGATCCCTACGAGCAGTACTTC.